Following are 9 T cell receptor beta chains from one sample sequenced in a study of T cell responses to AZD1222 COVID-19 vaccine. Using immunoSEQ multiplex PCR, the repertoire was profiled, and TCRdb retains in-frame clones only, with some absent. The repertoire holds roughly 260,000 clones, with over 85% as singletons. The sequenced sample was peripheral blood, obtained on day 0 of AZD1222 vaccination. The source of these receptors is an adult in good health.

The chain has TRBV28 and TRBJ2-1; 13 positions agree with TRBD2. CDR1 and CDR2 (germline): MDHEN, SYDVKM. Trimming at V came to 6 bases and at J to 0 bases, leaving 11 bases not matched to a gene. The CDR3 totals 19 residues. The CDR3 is CASRPLPGLAGSSYNEQFF. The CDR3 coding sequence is TGTGCCAGCAGGCCTCTTCCGGGACTAGCGGGGAGCTCCTACAATGAGCAGTTCTTC. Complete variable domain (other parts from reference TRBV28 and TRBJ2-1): DVKVTQSSRYLVKRTGEKVFLECVQDMDHENMFWYRQDPGLGLRLIYFSYDVKMKEKGDIPEGYSVSREKKERFSLILESASTNQTSMYLCASRPLPGLAGSSYNEQFFGPGTRLTVL.

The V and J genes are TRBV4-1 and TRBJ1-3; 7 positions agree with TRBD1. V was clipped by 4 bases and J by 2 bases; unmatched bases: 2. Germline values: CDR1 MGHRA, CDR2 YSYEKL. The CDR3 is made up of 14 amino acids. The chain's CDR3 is CASSRDRAGNTIYF. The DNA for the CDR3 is TGCGCCAGCAGCCGCGACAGGGCTGGAAACACCATATATTTT.

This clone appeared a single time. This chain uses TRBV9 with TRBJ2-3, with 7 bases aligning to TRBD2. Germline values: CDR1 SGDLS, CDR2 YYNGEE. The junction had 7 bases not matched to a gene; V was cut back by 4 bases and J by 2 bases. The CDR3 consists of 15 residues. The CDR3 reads CASSRAGVVTDTQYF. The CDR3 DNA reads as TGTGCCAGCAGCAGGGCGGGAGTGGTCACAGATACGCAGTATTTT.

In DNA form, the CDR3 reads TGCGCCAGCAGCCAAGCCCCGGGACAGGGAGGAGGCTATGGCTACACCTTC. It translates to CASSQAPGQGGGYGYTF. The chain has TRBV4-1 and TRBJ1-2; 9 nucleotides align to TRBD1. The V gene's germline CDR1 is MGHRA and CDR2 YSYEKL. CDR3 length: 17 amino acids. The J segment lost 4 bases and the V segment lost 1 base, leaving 10 bases of the junction unmatched.

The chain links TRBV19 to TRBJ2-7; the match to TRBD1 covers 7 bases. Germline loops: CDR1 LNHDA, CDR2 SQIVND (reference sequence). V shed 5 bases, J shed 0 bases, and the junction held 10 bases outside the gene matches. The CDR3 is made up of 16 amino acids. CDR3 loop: CASSLYGGTVSYEQYF. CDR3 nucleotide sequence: TGTGCCAGTAGTCTTTACGGTGGGACAGTCTCCTACGAGCAGTACTTC.

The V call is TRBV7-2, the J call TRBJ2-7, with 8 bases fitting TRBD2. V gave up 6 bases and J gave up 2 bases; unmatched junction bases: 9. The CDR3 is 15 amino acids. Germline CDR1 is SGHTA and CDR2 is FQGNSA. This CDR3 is CASSRGLVRTYEQYF. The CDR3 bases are TGTGCCAGCAGTCGGGGACTAGTCCGGACCTACGAGCAGTACTTC.

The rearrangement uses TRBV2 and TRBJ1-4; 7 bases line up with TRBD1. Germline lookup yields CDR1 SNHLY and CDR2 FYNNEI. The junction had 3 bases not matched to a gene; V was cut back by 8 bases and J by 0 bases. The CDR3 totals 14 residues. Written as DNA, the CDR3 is TGTGCCAGCTCGGACAGGACAACTAATGAAAAACTGTTTTTT. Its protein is CASSDRTTNEKLFF.

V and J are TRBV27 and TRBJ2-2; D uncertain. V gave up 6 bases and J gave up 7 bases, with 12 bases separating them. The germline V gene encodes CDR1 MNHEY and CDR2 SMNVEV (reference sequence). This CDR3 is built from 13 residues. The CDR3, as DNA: TGTGCCAGCAGCCCCGAGATCGGCGGGGAGCTGTTTTTT. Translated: CASSPEIGGELFF.

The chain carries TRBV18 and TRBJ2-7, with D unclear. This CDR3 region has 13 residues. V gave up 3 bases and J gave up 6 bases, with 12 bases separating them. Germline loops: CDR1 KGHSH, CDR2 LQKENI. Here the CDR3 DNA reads TGTGCCAGCTCACCCCTCTTTAACAGCGAGCAGTACTTC. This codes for CASSPLFNSEQYF.